This T cell receptor beta chain is drawn from a study of cytomegalovirus exposure and HLA in healthy donors. In the PCR, 60 Vbeta and 13 Jbeta primers were used. Measured with immunoSEQ multiplex PCR; TCRdb has only the in-frame clones, and not every one. The data include fewer than 85,000 clones; the top ten clones carry under 4%. Trimming removed 3 bases from V and 3 bases from J; junction bases left unmatched: 3. In germline, CDR1 is SGHTA, CDR2 FQGNSA. The CDR3 totals 15 residues. The clonotype originates from a female donor in good health and CMV-seropositive. The chain has TRBV7-2 and TRBJ2-1, with 9 nucleotides matching TRBD2. The sequenced material came from PBMCs. CDR3 region: CASSFASGVYNEQFF. Here the CDR3 DNA reads TGTGCCAGCAGCTTTGCTAGCGGGGTCTACAATGAGCAGTTCTTC.